This passage covers 2 T cell receptor beta chains from one sample sequenced in a study of vaccination and CD4 T cells after COVID-19. The sample's treatment: approximately 11-day PBMC culture with coronavirus spike peptide pools or control peptides (ViraFEST assay). CD4+ T cells of the unexposed donor were collected before the COVID-19 pandemic (2011-2018). Sequenced with the Oncomine TCR Beta short-read assay was DNA taken from cultured CD4+ T cells. Genomic DNA from cultured CD4+ T cells was extracted. TCRdb ran MiXCR on the PCR reads and lists one entry per CDR3 protein. The sample lists about 6,300 distinct CDR3 sequences; roughly a third were seen once. Their target antigens are unknown. The sample comprised CD4+ T cells from blood, cultured in vitro. These receptors came from a human donor in good health.

The J gene is TRBJ2-1, the V gene TRBV6-5, with a possible D match to TRBD2 (6 bases). Germline CDR1 MNHEY, CDR2 SVGAGI. V was shortened by 4 bases and J by 8 bases, with 21 bases between the two germline ends. The CDR3 extends over 16 amino acids. DNA for the CDR3: TGTGCCAGCAGTTTCGGACGACACGGGAGTCGGGATGAGCAGTTCTTC. Translation: CASSFGRHGSRDEQFF.

The gene calls are TRBV2 and TRBJ2-7; D may be TRBD1 or TRBD2 (6 bases each). Germline-derived CDR1 and CDR2 are SNHLY and FYNNEI. Trimming left V 7 bases short and J 2 bases short, with 12 bases between. The CDR3 is made up of 13 amino acids. CDR3: CASIGGLTYEQYF. The CDR3 nucleotides are TGTGCCAGCATAGGGGGACTTACCTACGAGCAGTACTTC.